Here is one TCR beta chain with its context. The data are from a study of T cell changes during pregnancy in multiple sclerosis. CDR3 length equals 12 residues. Germline assignment: CDR1 SGHTS and CDR2 YDEGEE. V gave up 4 bases and J gave up 10 bases; unmatched junction bases: 5. Generated by immunoSEQ multiplex PCR, the TCRdb table keeps only in-frame clones and is missing some. Of some 80,000 clones listed, approximately 94% are singletons. The specimen was peripheral blood, collected in the third trimester of pregnancy. The TCR sequence derives from a female donor with multiple sclerosis, enrolled in a pregnancy study. The chain employs TRBV5-8 and TRBJ1-5; 7 nucleotides align to TRBD1. This chain's CDR3 is CASSPRTGPQHF. CDR3 nucleotides: TGTGCCAGCAGCCCTCGGACAGGACCCCAGCATTTT.